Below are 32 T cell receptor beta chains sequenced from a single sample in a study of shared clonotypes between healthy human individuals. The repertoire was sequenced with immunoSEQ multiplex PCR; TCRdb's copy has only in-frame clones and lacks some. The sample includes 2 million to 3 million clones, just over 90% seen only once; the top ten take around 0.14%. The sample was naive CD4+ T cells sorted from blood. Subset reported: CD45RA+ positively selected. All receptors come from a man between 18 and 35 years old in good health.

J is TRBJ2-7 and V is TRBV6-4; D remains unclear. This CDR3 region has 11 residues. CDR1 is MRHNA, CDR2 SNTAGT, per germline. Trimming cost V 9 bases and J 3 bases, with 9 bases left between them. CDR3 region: CARILGYEQYF. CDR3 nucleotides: TGTGCCAGGATCCTAGGCTACGAGCAGTACTTC.

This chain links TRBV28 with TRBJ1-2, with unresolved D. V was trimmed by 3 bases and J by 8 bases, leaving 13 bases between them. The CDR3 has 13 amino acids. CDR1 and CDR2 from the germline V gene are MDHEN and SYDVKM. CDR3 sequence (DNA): TGTGCCAGCAGTTTTCGCCTCCCTGTCGGCTACACCTTC. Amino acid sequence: CASSFRLPVGYTF.

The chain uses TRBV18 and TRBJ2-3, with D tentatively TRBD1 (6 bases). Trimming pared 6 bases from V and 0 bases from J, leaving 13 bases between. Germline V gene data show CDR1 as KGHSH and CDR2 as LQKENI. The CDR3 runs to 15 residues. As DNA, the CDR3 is TGTGCCAGCTCCGGACAGACCGCTAGCACAGATACGCAGTATTTT. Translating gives CASSGQTASTDTQYF.

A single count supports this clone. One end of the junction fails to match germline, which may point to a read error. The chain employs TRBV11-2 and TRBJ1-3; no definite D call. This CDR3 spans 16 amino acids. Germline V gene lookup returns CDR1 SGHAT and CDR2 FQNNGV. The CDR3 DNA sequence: TGTGCCAGCACCTCTCAATATTTCGTTTCTGGAAACACCATTTATTTT. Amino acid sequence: CASTSQYFVSGNTIYF.

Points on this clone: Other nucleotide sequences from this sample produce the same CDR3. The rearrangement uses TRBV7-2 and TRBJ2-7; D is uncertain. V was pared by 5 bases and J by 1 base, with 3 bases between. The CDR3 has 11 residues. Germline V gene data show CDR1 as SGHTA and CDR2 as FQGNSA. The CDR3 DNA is TGTGCCAGCAGCATTTCCTACGAGCAGTACTTC. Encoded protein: CASSISYEQYF.

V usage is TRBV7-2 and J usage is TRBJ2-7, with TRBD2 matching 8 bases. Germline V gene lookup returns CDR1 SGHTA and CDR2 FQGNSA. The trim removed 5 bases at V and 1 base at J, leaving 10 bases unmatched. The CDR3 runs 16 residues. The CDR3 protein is CASSPNRAGVSYEQYF. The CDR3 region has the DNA TGTGCCAGCAGCCCGAATAGAGCGGGAGTATCCTACGAGCAGTACTTC.

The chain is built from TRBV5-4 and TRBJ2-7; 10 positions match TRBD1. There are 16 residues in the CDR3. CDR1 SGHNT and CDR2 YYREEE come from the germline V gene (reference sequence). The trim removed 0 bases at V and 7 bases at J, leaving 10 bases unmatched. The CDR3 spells CASSLVRDRGRGEQYF. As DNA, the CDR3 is TGTGCCAGCAGCTTGGTCCGGGACAGGGGCCGGGGAGAGCAGTACTTC. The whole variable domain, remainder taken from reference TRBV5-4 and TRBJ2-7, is ETGVTQSPTHLIKTRGQQVTLRCSSQSGHNTVSWYQQALGQGPQFIFQYYREEENGRGNFPPRFSGLQFPNYSSELNVNALELDDSALYLCASSLVRDRGRGEQYFGPGTRLTVT.

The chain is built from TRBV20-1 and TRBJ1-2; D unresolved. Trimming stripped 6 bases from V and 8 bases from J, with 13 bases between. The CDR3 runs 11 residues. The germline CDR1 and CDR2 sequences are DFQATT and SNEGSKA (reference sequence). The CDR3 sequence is CSAKEEGGYTF. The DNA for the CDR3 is TGCAGTGCCAAAGAAGAGGGCGGCTACACCTTC.

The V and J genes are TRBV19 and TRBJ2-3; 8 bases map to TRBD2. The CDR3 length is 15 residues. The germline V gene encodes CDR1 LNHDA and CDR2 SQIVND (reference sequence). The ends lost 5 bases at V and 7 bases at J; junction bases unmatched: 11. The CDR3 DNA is TGTGCCAGTAGTGCAACTAGCGGTCCCCCTAATACGCAGTATTTT. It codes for CASSATSGPPNTQYF.

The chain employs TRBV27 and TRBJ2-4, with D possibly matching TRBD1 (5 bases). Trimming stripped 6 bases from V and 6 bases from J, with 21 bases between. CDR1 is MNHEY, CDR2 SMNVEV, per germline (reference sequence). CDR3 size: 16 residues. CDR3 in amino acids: CASSVGPGSKRNIQYF. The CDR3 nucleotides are TGTGCCAGCAGCGTGGGGCCGGGTTCGAAGAGAAACATTCAGTACTTC.

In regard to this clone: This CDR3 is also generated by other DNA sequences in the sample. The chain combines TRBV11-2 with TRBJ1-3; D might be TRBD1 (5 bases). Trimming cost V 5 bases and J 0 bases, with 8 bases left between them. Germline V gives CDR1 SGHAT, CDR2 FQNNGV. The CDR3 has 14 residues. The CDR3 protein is CASSPTGSGNTIYF. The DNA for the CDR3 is TGTGCCAGCAGCCCAACAGGCTCTGGAAACACCATATATTTT.

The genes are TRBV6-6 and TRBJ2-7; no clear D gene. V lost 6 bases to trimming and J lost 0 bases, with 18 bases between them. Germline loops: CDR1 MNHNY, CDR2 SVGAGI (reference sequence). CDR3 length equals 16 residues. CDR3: CASSQTWQVNSYEQYF. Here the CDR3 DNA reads TGTGCCAGCAGCCAGACCTGGCAGGTGAACTCCTACGAGCAGTACTTC.

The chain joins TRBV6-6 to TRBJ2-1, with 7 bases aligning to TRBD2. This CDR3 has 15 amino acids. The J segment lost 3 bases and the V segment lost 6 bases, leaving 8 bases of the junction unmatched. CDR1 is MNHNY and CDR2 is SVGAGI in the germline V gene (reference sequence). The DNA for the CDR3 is TGTGCCAGCAGGGGGCTAGCGGATAGCTACAATGAGCAGTTCTTC. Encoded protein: CASRGLADSYNEQFF.

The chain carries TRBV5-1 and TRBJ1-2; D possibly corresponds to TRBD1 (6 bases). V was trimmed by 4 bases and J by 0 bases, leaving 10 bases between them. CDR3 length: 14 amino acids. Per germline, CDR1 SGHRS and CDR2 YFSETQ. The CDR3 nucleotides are TGCGCCAGCAGCCAGGACAGTTCTAACTATGGCTACACCTTC. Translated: CASSQDSSNYGYTF.

CDR3 amino acids: CASKRAGDTGELFF. The CDR3 DNA sequence: TGTGCCAGCAAGAGGGCCGGGGACACCGGGGAGCTGTTTTTT. The J gene is TRBJ2-2, the V gene TRBV6-1, with D perhaps TRBD2 (5 bases). Germline loops: CDR1 MNHNS, CDR2 SASEGT. The CDR3 spans 14 residues. The V gene lost 7 bases and the J gene lost 3 bases, with 12 bases spanning the gap.

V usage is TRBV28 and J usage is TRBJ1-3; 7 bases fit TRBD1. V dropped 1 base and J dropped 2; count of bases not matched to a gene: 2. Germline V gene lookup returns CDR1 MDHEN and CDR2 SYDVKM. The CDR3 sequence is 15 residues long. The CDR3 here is CASSLSTGTGNTIYF. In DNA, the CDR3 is TGTGCCAGCAGTTTATCGACAGGGACTGGAAACACCATATATTTT.

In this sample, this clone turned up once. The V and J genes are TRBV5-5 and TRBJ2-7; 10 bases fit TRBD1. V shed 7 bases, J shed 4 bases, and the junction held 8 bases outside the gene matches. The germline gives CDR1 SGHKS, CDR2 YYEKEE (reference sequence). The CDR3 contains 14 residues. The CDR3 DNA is TGTGCCAGCTCAACCGGGACAGGGGTTTACGAGCAGTACTTC. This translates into CASSTGTGVYEQYF.

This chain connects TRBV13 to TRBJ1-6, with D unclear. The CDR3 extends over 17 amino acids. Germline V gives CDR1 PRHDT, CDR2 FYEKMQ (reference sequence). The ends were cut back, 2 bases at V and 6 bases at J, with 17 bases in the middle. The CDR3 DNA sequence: TGTGCCAGCAGCTTAAAACCCCTCGGACCGTCTAATTCACCCCTCCACTTT. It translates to CASSLKPLGPSNSPLHF.

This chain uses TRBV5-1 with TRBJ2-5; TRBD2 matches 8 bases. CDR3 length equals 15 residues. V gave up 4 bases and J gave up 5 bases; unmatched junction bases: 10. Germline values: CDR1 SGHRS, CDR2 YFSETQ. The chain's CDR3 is CASSQPGLAEETQYF. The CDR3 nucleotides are TGCGCCAGCAGCCAACCTGGACTAGCCGAGGAGACCCAGTACTTC.

CDR3 amino acids: CASSYKGGNSPLHF. DNA of the CDR3: TGTGCCAGCAGTTACAAGGGTGGGAATTCACCCCTCCACTTT. V and J are TRBV6-5 and TRBJ1-6; no definite D call. This CDR3 region has 14 residues. CDR1 and CDR2 (germline): MNHEY, SVGAGI. V lost 2 bases and J lost 7, with 9 bases in between.

The CDR3 nucleotides are TGTGCCAGCAGCTTGGATTTTTTAGGGACTAACGCCTACGAGCAGTACTTC. The encoded protein is CASSLDFLGTNAYEQYF. The chain links TRBV5-4 to TRBJ2-7; TRBD2 matches 7 bases. Trimming cost V 0 bases and J 2 bases; bases outside gene matches: 11. In germline, CDR1 is SGHNT, CDR2 YYREEE (reference sequence). CDR3 length: 17 amino acids. The whole variable domain, filled in from reference TRBV5-4 and TRBJ2-7, reads ETGVTQSPTHLIKTRGQQVTLRCSSQSGHNTVSWYQQALGQGPQFIFQYYREEENGRGNFPPRFSGLQFPNYSSELNVNALELDDSALYLCASSLDFLGTNAYEQYFGPGTRLTVT.

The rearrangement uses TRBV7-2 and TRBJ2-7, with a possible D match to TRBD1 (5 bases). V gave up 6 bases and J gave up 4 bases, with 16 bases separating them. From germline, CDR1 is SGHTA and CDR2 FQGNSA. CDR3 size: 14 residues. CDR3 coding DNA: TGTGCCAGCAGTCCCAGGGTTCAGGTTTACGAGCAGTACTTC. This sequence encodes CASSPRVQVYEQYF.

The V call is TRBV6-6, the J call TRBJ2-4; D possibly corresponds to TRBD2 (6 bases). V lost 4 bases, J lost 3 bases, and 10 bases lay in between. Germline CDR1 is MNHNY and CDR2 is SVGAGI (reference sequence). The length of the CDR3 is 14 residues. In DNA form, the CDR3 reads TGTGCCAGCAGTTCTACGGGAGACAAAAACATTCAGTACTTC. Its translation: CASSSTGDKNIQYF.

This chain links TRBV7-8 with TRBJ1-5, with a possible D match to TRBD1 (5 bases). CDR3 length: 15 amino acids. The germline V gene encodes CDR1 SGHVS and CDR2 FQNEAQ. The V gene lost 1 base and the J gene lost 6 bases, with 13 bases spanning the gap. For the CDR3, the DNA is TGTGCCAGCAGCTTAGGGCAGGGAAGTTTTCAGCCCCAGCATTTT. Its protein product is CASSLGQGSFQPQHF.

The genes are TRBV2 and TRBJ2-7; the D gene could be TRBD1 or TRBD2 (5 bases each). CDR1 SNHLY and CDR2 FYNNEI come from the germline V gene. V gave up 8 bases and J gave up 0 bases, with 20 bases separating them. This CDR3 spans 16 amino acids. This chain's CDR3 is CASASVGTASSYEQYF. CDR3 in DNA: TGTGCCAGCGCCTCAGTGGGGACGGCTAGCTCCTACGAGCAGTACTTC.

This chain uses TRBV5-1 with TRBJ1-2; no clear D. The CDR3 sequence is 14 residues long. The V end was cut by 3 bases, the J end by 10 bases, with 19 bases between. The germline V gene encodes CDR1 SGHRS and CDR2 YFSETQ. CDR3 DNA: TGCGCCAGCAGCTCCGACGGGGTCGGCGGATCCTACACCTTC. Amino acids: CASSSDGVGGSYTF.

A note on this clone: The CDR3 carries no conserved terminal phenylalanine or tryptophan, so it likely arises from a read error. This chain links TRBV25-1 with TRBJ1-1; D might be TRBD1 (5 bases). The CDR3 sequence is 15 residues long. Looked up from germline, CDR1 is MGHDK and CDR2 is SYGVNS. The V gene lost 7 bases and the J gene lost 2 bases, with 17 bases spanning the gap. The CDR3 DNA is TGTGCCAGCATTCCAGACCAGGGCAGAAACACTGAAGCTTTCTCT. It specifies CASIPDQGRNTEAFS.

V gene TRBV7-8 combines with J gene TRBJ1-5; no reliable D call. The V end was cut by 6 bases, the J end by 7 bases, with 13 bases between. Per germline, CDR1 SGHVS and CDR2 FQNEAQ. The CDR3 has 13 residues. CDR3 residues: CASRLEARQPQHF. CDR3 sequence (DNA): TGTGCCAGCAGGCTGGAGGCTCGGCAGCCCCAGCATTTT.

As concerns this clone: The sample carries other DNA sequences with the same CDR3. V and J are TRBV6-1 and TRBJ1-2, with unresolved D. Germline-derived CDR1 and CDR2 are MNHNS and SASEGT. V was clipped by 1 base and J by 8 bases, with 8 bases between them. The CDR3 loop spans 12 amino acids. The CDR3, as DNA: TGTGCCAGCAGTGAAGGTGGTTCGGGCTACACCTTC. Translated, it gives CASSEGGSGYTF.

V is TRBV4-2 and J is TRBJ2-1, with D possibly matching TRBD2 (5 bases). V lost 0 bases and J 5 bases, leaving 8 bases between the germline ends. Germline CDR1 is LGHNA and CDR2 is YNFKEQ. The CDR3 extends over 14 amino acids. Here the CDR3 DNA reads TGTGCCAGCAGCCAAGATGCGGGCAACAATGAGCAGTTCTTC. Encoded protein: CASSQDAGNNEQFF.

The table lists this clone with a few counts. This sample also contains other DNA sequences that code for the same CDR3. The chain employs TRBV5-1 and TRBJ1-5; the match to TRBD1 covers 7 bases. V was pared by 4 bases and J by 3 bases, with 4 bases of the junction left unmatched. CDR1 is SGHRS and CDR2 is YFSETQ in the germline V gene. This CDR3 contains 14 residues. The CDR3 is CASSPGQVNQPQHF. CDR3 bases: TGCGCCAGCAGCCCTGGACAGGTCAATCAGCCCCAGCATTTT.

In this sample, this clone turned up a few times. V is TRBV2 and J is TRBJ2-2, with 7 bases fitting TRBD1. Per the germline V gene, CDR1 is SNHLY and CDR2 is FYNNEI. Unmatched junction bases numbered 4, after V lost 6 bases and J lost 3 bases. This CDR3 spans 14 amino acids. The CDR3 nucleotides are TGTGCCAGCAGCGGACAGGAGTACACCGGGGAGCTGTTTTTT. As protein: CASSGQEYTGELFF.